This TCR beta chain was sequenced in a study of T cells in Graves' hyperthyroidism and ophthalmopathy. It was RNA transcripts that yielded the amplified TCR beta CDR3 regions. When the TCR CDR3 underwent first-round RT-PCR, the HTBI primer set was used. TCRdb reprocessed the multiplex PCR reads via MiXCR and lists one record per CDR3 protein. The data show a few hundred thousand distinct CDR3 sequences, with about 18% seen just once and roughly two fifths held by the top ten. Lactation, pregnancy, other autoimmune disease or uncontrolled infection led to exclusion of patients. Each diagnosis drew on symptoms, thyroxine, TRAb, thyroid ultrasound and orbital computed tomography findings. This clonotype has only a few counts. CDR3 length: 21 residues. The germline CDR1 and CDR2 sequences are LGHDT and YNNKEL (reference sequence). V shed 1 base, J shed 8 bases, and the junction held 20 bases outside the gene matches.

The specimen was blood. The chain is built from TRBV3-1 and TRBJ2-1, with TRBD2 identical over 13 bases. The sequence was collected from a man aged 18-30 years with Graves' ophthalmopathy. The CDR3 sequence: CASSQAATSGGLQVGRDEQFF. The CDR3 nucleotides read TGTGCCAGCAGCCAAGCCGCGACTAGCGGGGGGCTCCAGGTGGGTCGCGATGAGCAGTTCTTC.